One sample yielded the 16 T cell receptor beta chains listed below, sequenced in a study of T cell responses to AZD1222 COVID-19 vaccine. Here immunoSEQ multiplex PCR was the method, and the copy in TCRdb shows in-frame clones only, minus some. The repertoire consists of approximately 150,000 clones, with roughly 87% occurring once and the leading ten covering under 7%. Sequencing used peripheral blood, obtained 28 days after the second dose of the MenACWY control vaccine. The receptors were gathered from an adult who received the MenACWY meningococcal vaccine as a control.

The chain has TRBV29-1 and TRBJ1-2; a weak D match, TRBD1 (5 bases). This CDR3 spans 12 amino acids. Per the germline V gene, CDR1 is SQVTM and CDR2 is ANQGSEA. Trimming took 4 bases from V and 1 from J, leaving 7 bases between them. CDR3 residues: CSVGGSNYGYTF. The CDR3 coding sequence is TGCAGCGTTGGGGGCAGTAACTATGGCTACACCTTC.

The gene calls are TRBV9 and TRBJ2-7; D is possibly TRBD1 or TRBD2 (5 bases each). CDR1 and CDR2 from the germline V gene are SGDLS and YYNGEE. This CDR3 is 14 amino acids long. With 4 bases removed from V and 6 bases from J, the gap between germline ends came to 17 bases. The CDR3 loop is CASSPGRTRTEQYF. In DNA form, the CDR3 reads TGTGCCAGCAGCCCGGGACGCACGCGAACCGAGCAGTACTTC. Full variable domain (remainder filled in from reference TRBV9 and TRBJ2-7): DSGVTQTPKHLITATGQRVTLRCSPRSGDLSVYWYQQSLDQGLQFLIQYYNGEERAKGNILERFSAQQFPDLHSELNLSSLELGDSALYFCASSPGRTRTEQYFGPGTRLTVT.

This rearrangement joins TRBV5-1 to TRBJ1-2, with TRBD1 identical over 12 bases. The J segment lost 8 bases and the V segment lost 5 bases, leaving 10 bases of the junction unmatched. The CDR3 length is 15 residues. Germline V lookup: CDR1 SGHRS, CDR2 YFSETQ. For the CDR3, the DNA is TGCGCCAGCAGTAACCGGGACAGGGGGCAAGGCGGCTACACCTTC. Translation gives CASSNRDRGQGGYTF.

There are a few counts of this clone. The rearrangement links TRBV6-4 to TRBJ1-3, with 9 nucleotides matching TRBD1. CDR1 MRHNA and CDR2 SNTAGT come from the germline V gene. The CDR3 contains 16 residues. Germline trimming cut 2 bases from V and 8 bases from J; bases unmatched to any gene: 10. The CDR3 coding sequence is TGTGCCAGCAGTGACGAGGGGACAGGGTTTGGGGACACCATATATTTT. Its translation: CASSDEGTGFGDTIYF.

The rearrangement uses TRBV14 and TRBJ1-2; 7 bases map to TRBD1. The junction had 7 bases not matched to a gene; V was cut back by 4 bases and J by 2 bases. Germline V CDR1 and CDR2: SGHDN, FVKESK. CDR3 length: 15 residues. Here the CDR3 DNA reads TGTGCCAGCAGCCGCCACAGGGGTGACAACTATGGCTACACCTTC. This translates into CASSRHRGDNYGYTF. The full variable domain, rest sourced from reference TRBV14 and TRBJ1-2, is EAGVTQFPSHSVIEKGQTVTLRCDPISGHDNLYWYRRVMGKEIKFLLHFVKESKQDESGMPNNRFLAERTGGTYSTLKVQPAELEDSGVYFCASSRHRGDNYGYTFGSGTRLTVV.

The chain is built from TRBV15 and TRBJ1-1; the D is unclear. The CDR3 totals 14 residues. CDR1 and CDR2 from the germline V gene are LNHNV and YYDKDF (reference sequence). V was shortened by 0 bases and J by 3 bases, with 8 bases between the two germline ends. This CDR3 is CATSRDPSDTEAFF. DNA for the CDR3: TGTGCCACCAGCAGAGATCCCTCGGACACTGAAGCTTTCTTT.

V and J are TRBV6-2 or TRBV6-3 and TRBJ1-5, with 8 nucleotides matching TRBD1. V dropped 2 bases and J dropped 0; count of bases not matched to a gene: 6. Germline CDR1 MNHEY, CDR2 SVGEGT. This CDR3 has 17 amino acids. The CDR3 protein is CASSYRTGIYSNQPQHF. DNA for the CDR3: TGTGCCAGCAGTTACAGGACAGGGATCTATAGCAATCAGCCCCAGCATTTT.

CDR3 nucleotide sequence: TGCGCCAGCAGCTTGGAGCGGGGACCTAGCACAGATACGCAGTATTTT. Translation gives CASSLERGPSTDTQYF. This sequence joins TRBV5-1 and TRBJ2-3; the match to TRBD2 covers 7 bases. V was clipped by 0 bases and J by 0 bases; unmatched bases: 4. Germline V CDR1 and CDR2: SGHRS, YFSETQ. This CDR3 region has 16 residues.

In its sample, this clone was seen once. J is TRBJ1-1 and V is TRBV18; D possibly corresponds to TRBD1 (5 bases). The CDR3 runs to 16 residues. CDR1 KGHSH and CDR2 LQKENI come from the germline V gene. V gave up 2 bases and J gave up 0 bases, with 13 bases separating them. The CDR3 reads CASSPKKRGLNTEAFF. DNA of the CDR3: TGTGCCAGCTCACCAAAAAAACGGGGGTTGAACACTGAAGCTTTCTTT.

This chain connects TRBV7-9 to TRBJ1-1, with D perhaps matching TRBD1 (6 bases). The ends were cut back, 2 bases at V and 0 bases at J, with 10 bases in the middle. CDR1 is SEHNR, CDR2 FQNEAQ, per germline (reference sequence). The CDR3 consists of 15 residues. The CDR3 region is CASSLYQGLNTEAFF. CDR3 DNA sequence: TGTGCCAGCAGCTTATATCAGGGGTTGAACACTGAAGCTTTCTTT. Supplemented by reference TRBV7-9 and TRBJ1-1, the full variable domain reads DTGVSQNPRHKITKRGQNVTFRCDPISEHNRLYWYRQTLGQGPEFLTYFQNEAQLEKSRLLSDRFSAERPKGSFSTLEIQRTEQGDSAMYLCASSLYQGLNTEAFFGQGTRLTVV.

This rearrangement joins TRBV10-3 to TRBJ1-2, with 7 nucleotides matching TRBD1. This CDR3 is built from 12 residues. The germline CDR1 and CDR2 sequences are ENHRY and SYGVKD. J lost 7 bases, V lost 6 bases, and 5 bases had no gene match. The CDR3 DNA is TGTGCCATCAGCGGGACAGCCCTTGGCTACACCTTC. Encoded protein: CAISGTALGYTF.

The CDR3 DNA is TGTGCCTGGTCGGACGGACATAATGAAAAACTGTTTTTT. Translated, it gives CAWSDGHNEKLFF. V gene TRBV30 combines with J gene TRBJ1-4, with D perhaps TRBD1 (5 bases). This CDR3 region has 13 residues. Germline V gene lookup returns CDR1 GTSNPN and CDR2 SVGIG (reference sequence). V dropped 5 bases and J dropped 4 bases, with 11 bases sitting between them.

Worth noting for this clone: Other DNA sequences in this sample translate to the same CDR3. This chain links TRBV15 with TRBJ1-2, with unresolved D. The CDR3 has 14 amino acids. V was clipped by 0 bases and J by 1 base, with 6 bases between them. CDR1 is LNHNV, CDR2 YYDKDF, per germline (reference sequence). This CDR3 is CATSRDPGNYGYTF. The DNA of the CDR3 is TGTGCCACCAGCAGAGATCCCGGTAACTATGGCTACACCTTC.

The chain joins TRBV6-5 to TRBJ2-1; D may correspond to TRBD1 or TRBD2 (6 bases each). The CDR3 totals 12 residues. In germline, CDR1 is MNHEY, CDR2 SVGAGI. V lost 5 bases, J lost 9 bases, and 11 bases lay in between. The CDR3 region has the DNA TGTGCCAGCAGTCTCGGGGGCATTGAGCAGTTCTTC. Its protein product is CASSLGGIEQFF.

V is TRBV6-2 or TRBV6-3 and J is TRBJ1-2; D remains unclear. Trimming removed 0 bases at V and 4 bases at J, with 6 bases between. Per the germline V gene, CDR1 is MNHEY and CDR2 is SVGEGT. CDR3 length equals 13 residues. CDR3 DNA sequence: TGTGCCAGCAGTTACTCAGGAGTCTATGGCTACACCTTC. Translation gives CASSYSGVYGYTF.

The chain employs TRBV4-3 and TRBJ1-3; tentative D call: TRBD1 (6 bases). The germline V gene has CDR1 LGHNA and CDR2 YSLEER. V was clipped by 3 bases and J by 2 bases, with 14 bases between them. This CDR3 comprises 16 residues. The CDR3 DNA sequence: TGCGCCAGCAGCCAGTCAACTAGGGGGACTGGAAACACCATATATTTT. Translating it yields CASSQSTRGTGNTIYF.